This T cell receptor (beta chain) was retrieved from a study of blood T cell repertoires in COVID-19. Background on the study: Sources were T cells, B-cell-depleted T cells, or PBMCs; the material itself was cDNA or gDNA.

Participants were aged about 18 to 89 years, lived in 20 to 25 US areas, and enrolled virtually. Cohorts were determined from participant-reported clinical history. In the source study's methods: Estimated nucleated cell counts came from reference gene primer amplification. TCRdb's copy holds only in-frame clones and misses some; the assay was immunoSEQ multiplex PCR. The V and J calls and clone size were taken over from that table, and D and trimming were inferred from the DNA. This sample has approximately 270,000 clones, with approximately 91% found just once. This CDR3 region has 18 residues. Per germline, CDR1 DFQATT and CDR2 SNEGSKA (reference sequence). V shed 3 bases and J shed 0 bases, with 21 bases lying between them.

The sequencing sample was made of PBMCs or T cells enriched from blood (not recorded which). This rearrangement joins TRBV20-1 to TRBJ1-5; no definite D call. The TCR originated in a human donor in a cohort exposed to, infected with or recovered from COVID-19 (not recorded which). The donor label of this sample is uncertain. This chain's CDR3 is CSASTLPETPYSNQPQHF. As DNA, the CDR3 is TGCAGTGCTAGTACCCTACCCGAGACACCATATAGCAATCAGCCCCAGCATTTT.